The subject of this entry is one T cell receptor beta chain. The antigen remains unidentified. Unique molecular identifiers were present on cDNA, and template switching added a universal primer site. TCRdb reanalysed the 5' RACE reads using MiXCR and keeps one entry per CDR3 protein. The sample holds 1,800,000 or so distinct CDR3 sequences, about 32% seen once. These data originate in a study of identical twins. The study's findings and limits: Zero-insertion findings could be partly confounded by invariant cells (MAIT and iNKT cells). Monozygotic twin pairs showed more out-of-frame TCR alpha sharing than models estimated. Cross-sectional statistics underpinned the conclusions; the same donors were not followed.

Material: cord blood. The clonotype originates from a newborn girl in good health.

This CDR3 is CASSPLREWVTGELFF. For the CDR3, the DNA is TGTGCCAGCAGTCCACTGCGGGAGTGGGTAACCGGGGAGCTGTTTTTT. The rearrangement links TRBV11-2 to TRBJ2-2, with 7 nucleotides matching TRBD2. Unmatched junction bases numbered 12, after V lost 6 bases and J lost 5 bases. The CDR3 loop spans 16 amino acids. The germline V gene encodes CDR1 SGHAT and CDR2 FQNNGV.